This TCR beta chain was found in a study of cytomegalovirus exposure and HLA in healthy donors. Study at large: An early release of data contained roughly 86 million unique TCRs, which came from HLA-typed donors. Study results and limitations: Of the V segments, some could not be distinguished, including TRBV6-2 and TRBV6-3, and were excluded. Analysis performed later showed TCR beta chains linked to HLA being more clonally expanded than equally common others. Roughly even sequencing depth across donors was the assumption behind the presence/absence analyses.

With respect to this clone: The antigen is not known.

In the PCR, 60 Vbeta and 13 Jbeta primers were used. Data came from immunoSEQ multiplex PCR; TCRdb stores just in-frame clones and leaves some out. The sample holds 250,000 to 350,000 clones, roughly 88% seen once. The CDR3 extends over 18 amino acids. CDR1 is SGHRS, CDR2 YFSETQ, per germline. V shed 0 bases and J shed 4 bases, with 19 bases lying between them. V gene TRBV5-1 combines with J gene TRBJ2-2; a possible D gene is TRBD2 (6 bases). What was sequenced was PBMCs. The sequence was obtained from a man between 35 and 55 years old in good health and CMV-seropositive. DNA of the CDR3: TGCGCCAGCAGCTTGGCCTCCTTGGCGGGGTCGGGCACCGGGGAGCTGTTTTTT. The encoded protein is CASSLASLAGSGTGELFF.